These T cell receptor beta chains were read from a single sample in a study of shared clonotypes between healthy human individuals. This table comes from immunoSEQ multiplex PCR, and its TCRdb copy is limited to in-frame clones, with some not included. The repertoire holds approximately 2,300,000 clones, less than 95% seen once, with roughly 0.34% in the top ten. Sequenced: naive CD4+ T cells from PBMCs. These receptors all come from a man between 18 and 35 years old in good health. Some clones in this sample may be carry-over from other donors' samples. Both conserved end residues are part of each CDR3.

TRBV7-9 CASSRLAGGDRETQYF
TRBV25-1 CASRGEGKPWEQFF
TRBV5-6 CASSWGNGNTIYF
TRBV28 CASRTGGVETQYF
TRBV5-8 CASSLVRGNEKLFF
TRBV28 CASSLGLLAGGGTDTQYF
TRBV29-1 CSVRNSPGQGGLRTEAFF
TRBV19 CASSLLGSNTGELFF
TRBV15 CATSREWGGNTQYF
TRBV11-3 CASSLSGTPYEQYF
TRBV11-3 CASSLERGARHEQYF
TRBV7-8 CASSLVTSGRPNTGELFF
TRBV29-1 CSVVLSSGQLGTQYF
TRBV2 CASSADGQGISEQFF
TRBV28 CASSSLGTGGRGRYGYTF
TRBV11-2 CASSPRPGYDTGELFF
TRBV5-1 CASSLGGPGQETQYF
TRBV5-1 CASSLMPPATLSYNSPLHF
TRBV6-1 CASSEGGSNYGYTF
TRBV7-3 CASSAQGGTEAFF
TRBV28 CASSPMGGHLGETQYF
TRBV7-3 CASSLIGELFF
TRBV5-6 CASRSRPYSGANVLTF
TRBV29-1 CSVGITELTGEQYF
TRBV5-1 CASSLQQGAGDTQYF
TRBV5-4 CASSGTSADTQYF
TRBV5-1 CASIMSGSTNEQFF
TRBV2 CASSEDWGGSEAFF
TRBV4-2 CANSQESRWQGSTGELFF
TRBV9 CASSVAGDRDNEQFF
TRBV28 CASSPAGGGRETQYF
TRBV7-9 CASSLDAGQGRYGYTF
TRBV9 CASSVALGNSYEQYF
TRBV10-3 CAIRRTSGNSGYEQFF
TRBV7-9 CASSTGPNTEAFF
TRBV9 CASSGQGAAQETQYF
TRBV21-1 CASSKEAVQSGGDGELFF
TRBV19 CASSIDRPEHTEAFF
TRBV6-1 CASSDRGLQWGTDTQYF
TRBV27 CASSRLAGQPYQPQHF
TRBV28 CASRSGQNYEQYF
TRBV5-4 CASSFGTGGGYEQYF
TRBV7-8 CASTRRGPSREKLFF
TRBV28 CASGGEMITYEQYF
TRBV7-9 CASSHSGSGGTQYF
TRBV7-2 CASSLAGVNEKLFF
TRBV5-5 CASSAEDYPEETQYF
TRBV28 CASSLYRPHTEAFF
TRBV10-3 CAISEGDEQYF